Listed here are 30 T cell receptor beta chains from one sample, sequenced in a study of shared clonotypes between healthy human individuals. Repertoires were generated with immunoSEQ multiplex PCR, while TCRdb's copy carries only in-frame clones and drops some. The repertoire has about 2.4 million clones, more than 85% of them found once; the top ten carry around 0.37%. Sequenced: naive CD4+ T cells from PBMCs. Subset reported: CD45RA+ positively selected. These receptors all stem from a man younger than 30 in good health. Some clones in this sample may be carry-over from other donors' samples.

The rearrangement joins TRBV4-2 to TRBJ1-1; TRBD1 is a possible D gene (6 bases). Germline values: CDR1 LGHNA, CDR2 YNFKEQ. V dropped 0 bases and J dropped 10 bases, with 9 bases sitting between them. This CDR3 spans 12 amino acids. The CDR3 region has the DNA TGTGCCAGCAGCCAAGATCGGGGGCTAGCTTTCTTT. Translated: CASSQDRGLAFF.

This clone has only one observation. The chain couples TRBV5-1 to TRBJ1-2, with D possibly being TRBD1 (6 bases). Germline CDR1 is SGHRS and CDR2 is YFSETQ. The CDR3 is 14 residues long. The V end lost 4 bases, the J end lost 1 base, and 11 bases lay between the germline ends. The CDR3 DNA reads as TGCGCCAGCAGCACGACAGGAGATAACTATGGCTACACCTTC. This gives the protein CASSTTGDNYGYTF.

As for this clone: Other DNA sequences in this sample translate to the same CDR3. The rearrangement links TRBV28 to TRBJ1-6; D is unclear. Germline V lookup: CDR1 MDHEN, CDR2 SYDVKM. The CDR3 runs 12 residues. V dropped 6 bases and J dropped 7 bases, with 7 bases sitting between them. This chain's CDR3 is CASSLKNSPLHF. The CDR3 DNA is TGTGCCAGCAGCCTAAAGAATTCACCCCTCCACTTT. The entire variable domain, with the rest obtained from reference TRBV28 and TRBJ1-6, is as follows: DVKVTQSSRYLVKRTGEKVFLECVQDMDHENMFWYRQDPGLGLRLIYFSYDVKMKEKGDIPEGYSVSREKKERFSLILESASTNQTSMYLCASSLKNSPLHFGNGTRLTVT.

This chain connects TRBV11-2 to TRBJ2-7, with TRBD2 matching 7 bases. Germline lookup yields CDR1 SGHAT and CDR2 FQNNGV. The CDR3 is made up of 13 amino acids. V shed 5 bases, J shed 6 bases, and the junction held 7 bases outside the gene matches. The CDR3 nucleotides are TGTGCCAGCAGCCCCCGACTAGCACTCGAGCAGTACTTC. Translating it yields CASSPRLALEQYF. Full variable domain (outside the CDR3, taken from reference TRBV11-2 and TRBJ2-7): EAGVAQSPRYKIIEKRQSVAFWCNPISGHATLYWYQQILGQGPKLLIQFQNNGVVDDSQLPKDRFSAERLKGVDSTLKIQPAKLEDSAVYLCASSPRLALEQYFGPGTRLTVT.

The rearrangement links TRBV7-9 to TRBJ1-6; D uncertain. The CDR3 is made up of 15 amino acids. Trimming took 5 bases from V and 6 from J, leaving 14 bases between them. Germline values: CDR1 SEHNR, CDR2 FQNEAQ (reference sequence). The CDR3 nucleotides are TGTGCCAGCAGCCCGACCTCTAGTACTAATTCACCCCTCCACTTT. Translated, it gives CASSPTSSTNSPLHF.

The genes are TRBV19 and TRBJ1-1, with D hard to call. CDR3 length: 13 residues. Germline-derived CDR1 and CDR2 are LNHDA and SQIVND (reference sequence). Trimming pared 2 bases from V and 1 base from J, leaving 5 bases between. CDR3 protein: CASSILPNTEAFF. DNA of the CDR3: TGTGCCAGTAGTATACTCCCGAACACTGAAGCTTTCTTT. Looking up the rest from reference TRBV19 and TRBJ1-1 gives the full variable domain: DGGITQSPKYLFRKEGQNVTLSCEQNLNHDAMYWYRQDPGQGLRLIYYSQIVNDFQKGDIAEGYSVSREKKESFPLTVTSAQKNPTAFYLCASSILPNTEAFFGQGTRLTVV.

The chain combines TRBV30 with TRBJ2-1; no clear D. The CDR3 runs 13 residues. The V end lost 2 bases, the J end lost 9 bases, and 14 bases lay between the germline ends. The germline V gene encodes CDR1 GTSNPN and CDR2 SVGIG (reference sequence). The CDR3 DNA is TGTGCCTGGAGTAGTCAGTTTGGCGGTGAGCAGTTCTTC. Translating gives CAWSSQFGGEQFF.

This clone has a single count. The genes are TRBV5-4 and TRBJ2-7; 12 bases agree with TRBD2. This CDR3 region has 16 residues. Germline V gene data show CDR1 as SGHNT and CDR2 as YYREEE (reference sequence). Trimming cost V 3 bases and J 2 bases; bases outside gene matches: 6. CDR3 residues: CASSWGTSGRTYEQYF. As DNA, the CDR3 is TGTGCCAGCAGCTGGGGGACTAGCGGGCGGACCTACGAGCAGTACTTC.

As DNA, the CDR3 is TGTGCCTGGATGCGGACTAGCCAAAGCACAGATACGCAGTATTTT. Translation: CAWMRTSQSTDTQYF. This chain connects TRBV30 to TRBJ2-3; TRBD2 matches 8 bases. This CDR3 region has 15 residues. Per the germline V gene, CDR1 is GTSNPN and CDR2 is SVGIG (reference sequence). With 4 bases clipped from V and 0 bases from J, the junction kept 6 bases outside the gene matches. The full variable domain, in which reference TRBV30 and TRBJ2-3 provide the parts outside the CDR3, is SQTIHQWPATLVQPVGSPLSLECTVEGTSNPNLYWYRQAAGRGLQLLFYSVGIGQISSEVPQNLSASRPQDRQFILSSKKLLLSDSGFYLCAWMRTSQSTDTQYFGPGTRLTVL.

The genes are TRBV15 and TRBJ2-2; 11 nucleotides line up with TRBD2. CDR1 and CDR2 (germline): LNHNV, YYDKDF (reference sequence). This CDR3 comprises 17 residues. V lost 5 bases and J lost 5; bases outside the gene matches: 10. The CDR3 DNA follows: TGTGCCACCAGCTCGAATTTTGGGACTAGCGGTACCGGGGAGCTGTTTTTT. It codes for CATSSNFGTSGTGELFF.

The chain employs TRBV7-9 and TRBJ1-4, with D possibly being TRBD1 (6 bases). This CDR3 region has 15 residues. V was pared by 5 bases and J by 6 bases, with 16 bases between. Germline assignment: CDR1 SEHNR and CDR2 FQNEAQ (reference sequence). CDR3 in DNA: TGTGCCAGCAGCCTAGTACAGGGACGTTATGAAAAACTGTTTTTT. It yields the protein CASSLVQGRYEKLFF.

The chain recombines TRBV5-6 with TRBJ2-3; 7 nucleotides agree with TRBD1. Germline-derived CDR1 and CDR2 are SGHDT and YYEEEE. After removal of 4 bases from V and 3 bases from J, the junction contained 2 bases not matched to a gene. The CDR3 consists of 13 residues. The CDR3 nucleotides read TGTGCCAGCAGCAAGACAGGGACAGATACGCAGTATTTT. It yields the protein CASSKTGTDTQYF.

The rearrangement joins TRBV19 to TRBJ2-7, with D tentatively TRBD1 (5 bases). The V end lost 5 bases, the J end lost 2 bases, and 13 bases lay between the germline ends. In germline, CDR1 is LNHDA, CDR2 SQIVND (reference sequence). This CDR3 contains 14 residues. The CDR3 coding sequence is TGTGCCAGTAGTCCGAGACAGTTCACCTACGAGCAGTACTTC. Amino acid sequence: CASSPRQFTYEQYF.

The chain employs TRBV7-9 and TRBJ2-2, with 12 bases identical to TRBD2. CDR1 and CDR2 (germline): SEHNR, FQNEAQ (reference sequence). V lost 2 bases, J lost 4 bases, and 11 bases stayed unmatched. The CDR3 spans 19 residues. The CDR3 here is CASSLIWLAGGLGTGELFF. Here the CDR3 DNA reads TGTGCCAGCAGCTTAATCTGGCTAGCGGGAGGGCTTGGCACCGGGGAGCTGTTTTTT.

This sequence joins TRBV11-3 and TRBJ2-3; the match to TRBD2 covers 13 bases. Germline-derived CDR1 and CDR2 are SGHNT and YENEEA. CDR3 length: 17 amino acids. With V trimmed by 1 base and J by 3 bases, 4 bases remained unmatched. The CDR3 nucleotides read TGTGCCAGCAGCTTAGGGACTAGCGGGAGTTTAACAGATACGCAGTATTTT. Translating gives CASSLGTSGSLTDTQYF.

With respect to this clone: Other DNA sequences of this sample code for an identical CDR3. The V and J genes are TRBV7-3 and TRBJ2-2; 7 nucleotides agree with TRBD2. Germline values: CDR1 SGHTA, CDR2 FQGTGA. The trim removed 2 bases at V and 3 bases at J, leaving 6 bases unmatched. The CDR3 has 16 residues. CDR3 nucleotides: TGTGCCAGCAGCTTATCGCTAGCGGATTACACCGGGGAGCTGTTTTTT. Translation: CASSLSLADYTGELFF.

The V and J genes are TRBV29-1 and TRBJ2-7, with D maybe TRBD2 (6 bases). From germline, CDR1 is SQVTM and CDR2 ANQGSEA. The length of the CDR3 is 14 residues. Trimming left V 4 bases short and J 2 bases short, with 15 bases between. CDR3 protein: CSVVEGGRTYEQYF. CDR3 nucleotide sequence: TGCAGCGTTGTGGAGGGAGGCAGAACCTACGAGCAGTACTTC.

As concerns this clone: The same CDR3 arises from other DNA sequences in this sample as well. In nucleotides, the CDR3 is TGTGCCAGCAGCCCTAGAGGGGACTCGAACACCGGGGAGCTGTTTTTT. Translating it yields CASSPRGDSNTGELFF. This chain joins TRBV9 and TRBJ2-2; tentatively, D is TRBD2 (6 bases). The germline V gene encodes CDR1 SGDLS and CDR2 YYNGEE. The germline V and J ends were trimmed by 4 bases and 0 bases, with 13 bases remaining between them. This CDR3 is 16 amino acids long.

The chain has TRBV30 and TRBJ1-1; D is ambiguous. V was trimmed by 2 bases and J by 4 bases, leaving 11 bases between them. The CDR3 runs 13 residues. Germline V gene lookup returns CDR1 GTSNPN and CDR2 SVGIG (reference sequence). CDR3 sequence: CAWSLTLTTEAFF. The CDR3, as DNA: TGTGCCTGGAGTCTGACTCTGACCACTGAAGCTTTCTTT.

V gene TRBV6-4 combines with J gene TRBJ1-5; D remains ambiguous. The CDR3 has 16 residues. Germline CDR1 and CDR2: MRHNA and SNTAGT. V was trimmed by 0 bases and J by 2 bases, leaving 11 bases between them. CDR3 in amino acids: CASSDSKTGGNQPQHF. The DNA of the CDR3 is TGTGCCAGCAGTGACTCGAAGACCGGAGGCAATCAGCCCCAGCATTTT.

The V and J genes are TRBV5-4 and TRBJ2-3; TRBD1 matches 8 bases. Trimming took 4 bases from V and 0 from J; bases not matched to a gene: 7. Germline lookup yields CDR1 SGHNT and CDR2 YYREEE (reference sequence). The CDR3 length is 16 residues. The chain's CDR3 is CASSLRTGISTDTQYF. The CDR3 DNA reads TGTGCCAGCAGCCTCCGGACAGGGATCAGCACAGATACGCAGTATTTT.

This sequence joins TRBV6-1 and TRBJ2-5; 7 bases are shared with TRBD2. The CDR3 contains 15 residues. Looked up from germline, CDR1 is MNHNS and CDR2 is SASEGT. V was pared by 5 bases and J by 2 bases, with 8 bases of the junction left unmatched. In nucleotides, the CDR3 is TGTGCCAGCAGTATCCTGGGTAGCGGGCAAGAGACCCAGTACTTC. Translation: CASSILGSGQETQYF.

The CDR3 DNA reads as TGTGCCAGCAGTTTACTACCGACAGCCGCAAACACTGAAGCTTTCTTT. Its translation: CASSLLPTAANTEAFF. The chain is built from TRBV28 and TRBJ1-1; perhaps TRBD1 as D (5 bases). The V and J ends lost 2 bases and 2 bases respectively, with 15 bases between them. The V gene's germline CDR1 is MDHEN and CDR2 SYDVKM. The CDR3 runs to 16 residues.

The count of this clone is one. The chain couples TRBV11-2 to TRBJ2-1; TRBD2 is a possible D gene (6 bases). V was pared by 5 bases and J by 6 bases, with 17 bases between. The CDR3 is 15 amino acids. Per the germline V gene, CDR1 is SGHAT and CDR2 is FQNNGV. For the CDR3, the DNA is TGTGCCAGCAGCAAACTACCCGCCGGGGGCAATGAGCAGTTCTTC. Residues: CASSKLPAGGNEQFF.

The chain joins TRBV28 to TRBJ1-2; D not certain. The CDR3 consists of 15 residues. Germline loops: CDR1 MDHEN, CDR2 SYDVKM. V lost 3 bases and J lost 0, with 11 bases in between. The CDR3 region has the DNA TGTGCCAGCAGTTTCCCAGCGGGTCCTAACTATGGCTACACCTTC. Translated: CASSFPAGPNYGYTF.

The V gene is TRBV30, the J gene TRBJ2-3; 10 bases map to TRBD1. Germline CDR1 reads GTSNPN; CDR2 reads SVGIG (reference sequence). The CDR3 sequence is 14 residues long. J lost 6 bases, V lost 1 base, and 4 bases had no gene match. The chain's CDR3 is CAWSGDRGTDTQYF. CDR3 in DNA: TGTGCCTGGAGTGGGGACAGGGGAACGGATACGCAGTATTTT.

Notes on this clone: The sample carries other DNA sequences with the same CDR3. The chain uses TRBV29-1 and TRBJ2-1; D unclear. This CDR3 contains 12 residues. Trimming stripped 3 bases from V and 1 base from J, with 4 bases between. Per the germline V gene, CDR1 is SQVTM and CDR2 is ANQGSEA. The CDR3 is CSVDRSYNEQFF. The CDR3 region has the DNA TGCAGCGTTGACAGGTCCTACAATGAGCAGTTCTTC.

The V and J genes are TRBV11-2 and TRBJ2-1; 7 nucleotides line up with TRBD2. This CDR3 is 13 amino acids long. Germline lookup yields CDR1 SGHAT and CDR2 FQNNGV. The V segment lost 1 base and the J segment 10 bases; nucleotides outside the gene matches: 4. CDR3 sequence reads: CASSLAGAGEQFF. In DNA, the CDR3 is TGTGCCAGCAGCTTAGCGGGAGCGGGAGAGCAGTTCTTC.

The CDR3 DNA reads TGTGCCAGCACACAGGGGAGACTAGCGGGAGTAGGGACCTACAATGAGCAGTTCTTC. As protein: CASTQGRLAGVGTYNEQFF. The chain recombines TRBV27 with TRBJ2-1; 12 bases are shared with TRBD2. This CDR3 region has 19 residues. The germline V gene has CDR1 MNHEY and CDR2 SMNVEV (reference sequence). The trim removed 7 bases at V and 2 bases at J, leaving 15 bases unmatched.

The chain combines TRBV28 with TRBJ2-3, with D tentatively TRBD1 (5 bases). The CDR3 sequence is 14 residues long. V lost 8 bases to trimming and J lost 9 bases, with 21 bases between them. Per the germline V gene, CDR1 is MDHEN and CDR2 is SYDVKM. The chain's CDR3 is CASSLIPQGRTQYF. The CDR3 region has the DNA TGTGCCAGCTCCTTAATTCCCCAGGGTCGAACGCAGTATTTT.